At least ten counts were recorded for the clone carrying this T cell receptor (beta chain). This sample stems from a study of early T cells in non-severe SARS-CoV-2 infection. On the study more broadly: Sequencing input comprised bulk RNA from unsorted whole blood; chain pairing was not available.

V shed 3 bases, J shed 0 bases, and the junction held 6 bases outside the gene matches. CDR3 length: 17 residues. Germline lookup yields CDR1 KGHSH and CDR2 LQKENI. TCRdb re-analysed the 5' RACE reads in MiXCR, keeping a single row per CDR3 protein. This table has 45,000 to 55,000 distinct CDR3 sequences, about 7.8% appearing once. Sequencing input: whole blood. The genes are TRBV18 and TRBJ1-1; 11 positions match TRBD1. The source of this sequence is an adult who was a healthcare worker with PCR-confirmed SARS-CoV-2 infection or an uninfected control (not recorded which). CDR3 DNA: TGTGCCAGCTCACCTCCGGGGACAGGGGGGATGAACACTGAAGCTTTCTTT. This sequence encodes CASSPPGTGGMNTEAFF.